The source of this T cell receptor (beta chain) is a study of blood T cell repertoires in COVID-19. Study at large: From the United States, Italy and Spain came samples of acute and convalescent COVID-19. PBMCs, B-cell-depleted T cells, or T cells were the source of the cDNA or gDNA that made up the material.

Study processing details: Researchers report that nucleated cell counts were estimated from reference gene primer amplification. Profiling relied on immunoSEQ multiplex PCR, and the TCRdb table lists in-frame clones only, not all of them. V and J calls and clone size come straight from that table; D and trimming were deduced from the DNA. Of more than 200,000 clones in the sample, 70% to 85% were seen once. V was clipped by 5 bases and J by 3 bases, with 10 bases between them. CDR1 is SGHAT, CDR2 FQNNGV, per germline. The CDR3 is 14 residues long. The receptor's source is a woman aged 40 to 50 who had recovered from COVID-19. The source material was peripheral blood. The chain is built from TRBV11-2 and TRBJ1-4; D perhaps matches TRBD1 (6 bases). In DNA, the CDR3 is TGTGCCAGCAGCACAGGGACGCCTAATGAAAAACTGTTTTTT. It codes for CASSTGTPNEKLFF.